This T cell receptor (beta chain) was documented in a study of T cell responses to AZD1222 COVID-19 vaccine. Data came from immunoSEQ multiplex PCR; TCRdb stores just in-frame clones and leaves some out. This repertoire shows approximately 140,000 clones, more than 75% found once; its top ten account for 5.2%. The specimen comprised peripheral blood, sampled on day 0 of AZD1222 vaccination. The sequence derives from an adult in good health.

Here the CDR3 reads CASSDDGSSNYGYTF. In nucleotides, the CDR3 is TGTGCCAGCAGTGACGATGGCAGCTCTAACTATGGCTACACCTTC. The chain has TRBV2 and TRBJ1-2; no clear D gene. The CDR3 spans 15 residues. V lost 3 bases and J 0 bases, leaving 11 bases between the germline ends. Germline-derived CDR1 and CDR2 are SNHLY and FYNNEI.